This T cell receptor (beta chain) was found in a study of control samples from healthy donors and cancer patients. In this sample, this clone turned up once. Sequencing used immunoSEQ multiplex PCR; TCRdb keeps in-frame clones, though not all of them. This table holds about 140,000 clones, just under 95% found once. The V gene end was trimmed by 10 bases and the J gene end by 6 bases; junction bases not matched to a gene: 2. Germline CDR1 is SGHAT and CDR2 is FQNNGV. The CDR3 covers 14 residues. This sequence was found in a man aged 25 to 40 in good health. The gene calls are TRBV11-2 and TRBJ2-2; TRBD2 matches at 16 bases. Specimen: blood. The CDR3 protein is CATGTSGRAGELFF. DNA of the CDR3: TGTGCCACCGGGACTAGCGGGAGGGCCGGGGAGCTGTTTTTT.